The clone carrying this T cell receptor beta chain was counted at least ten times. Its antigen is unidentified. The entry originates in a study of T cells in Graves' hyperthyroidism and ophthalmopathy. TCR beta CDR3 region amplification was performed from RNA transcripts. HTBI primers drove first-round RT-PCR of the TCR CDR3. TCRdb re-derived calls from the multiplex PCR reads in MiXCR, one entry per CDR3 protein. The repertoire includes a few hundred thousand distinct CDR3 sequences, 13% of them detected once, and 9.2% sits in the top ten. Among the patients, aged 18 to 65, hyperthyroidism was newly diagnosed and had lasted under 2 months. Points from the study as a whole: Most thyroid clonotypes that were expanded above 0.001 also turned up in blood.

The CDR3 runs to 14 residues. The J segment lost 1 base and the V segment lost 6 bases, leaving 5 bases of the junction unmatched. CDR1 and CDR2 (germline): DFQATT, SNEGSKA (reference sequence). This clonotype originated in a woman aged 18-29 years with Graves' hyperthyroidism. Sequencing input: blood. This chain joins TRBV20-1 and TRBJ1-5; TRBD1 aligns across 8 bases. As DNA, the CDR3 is TGCAGTGCGCAGACAGGGGCGAGCAATCAGCCCCAGCATTTT. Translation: CSAQTGASNQPQHF.